This T cell receptor (beta chain) derives from a study of cytomegalovirus exposure and HLA in healthy donors. Whole-study context: An earlier analysis found under 130 million unique TCR beta sequences from around 180 million T cells.

In the case of this clone: What it binds is not known.

In the PCR, 60 Vbeta and 13 Jbeta primers were used. The protocol was immunoSEQ multiplex PCR, while the TCRdb copy is restricted to in-frame clones and leaves out a portion. The repertoire holds roughly 150,000 clones, with just under 80% as singletons. V was pared by 6 bases and J by 4 bases, with 7 bases of the junction left unmatched. The CDR3 extends over 14 amino acids. CDR1 and CDR2 (germline): SEHNR, FQNEAQ (reference sequence). Findings and caveats of the study: Earlier analysis yielded a pattern in which most TCR beta V segments were productive about 90% or about 30% of the time.

The chain has TRBV7-9 and TRBJ2-7; 9 nucleotides match TRBD1. Sequencing was performed on PBMCs. The sequence was collected from a man aged 25-45 years in good health and CMV-seronegative. Here the CDR3 reads CASRETGGAYEQYF. DNA for the CDR3: TGTGCCAGCAGGGAGACAGGGGGGGCGTACGAGCAGTACTTC.